The 14 T cell receptor beta chains reported below all come from one sample, sequenced in a study of blood T cell repertoires in COVID-19. Libraries were prepared by immunoSEQ multiplex PCR; TCRdb keeps only in-frame clonotypes and omits some of them. The table records approximately 170,000 clones, 82% of them present only once. The sequencing input was peripheral blood. The source is a woman aged 80 or over with active or convalescent COVID-19.

This clone has just a few counts. The chain employs TRBV9 and TRBJ1-5; 7 positions agree with TRBD1. The germline V gene encodes CDR1 SGDLS and CDR2 YYNGEE. The CDR3 spans 14 residues. V shed 4 bases, J shed 7 bases, and the junction held 8 bases outside the gene matches. This CDR3 reads CASSPRQGGQPQHF. As DNA, the CDR3 is TGTGCCAGCAGCCCCCGACAGGGTGGGCAGCCCCAGCATTTT. The full variable domain, rest sourced from reference TRBV9 and TRBJ1-5, is DSGVTQTPKHLITATGQRVTLRCSPRSGDLSVYWYQQSLDQGLQFLIQYYNGEERAKGNILERFSAQQFPDLHSELNLSSLELGDSALYFCASSPRQGGQPQHFGDGTRLSIL.

This clone was observed once. The chain combines TRBV11-1 with TRBJ1-3; D is unresolved. The CDR3 is 13 amino acids. Germline CDR1 and CDR2: SGHAT and FQDESV (reference sequence). With 5 bases removed from V and 2 bases from J, the gap between germline ends came to 7 bases. CDR3 residues: CASSGSAGNTIYF. The CDR3 bases are TGTGCCAGCAGCGGCTCAGCTGGAAACACCATATATTTT.

CDR3 in amino acids: CASSLTGWDTEAFF. Written as DNA, the CDR3 is TGTGCCAGTAGTCTGACAGGGTGGGACACTGAAGCTTTCTTT. V and J are TRBV19 and TRBJ1-1; TRBD1 matches at 7 bases. The CDR3 is 14 residues long. V gave up 5 bases and J gave up 3 bases; unmatched junction bases: 6. The germline CDR1 and CDR2 sequences are LNHDA and SQIVND (reference sequence).

The chain has TRBV10-3 and TRBJ1-6; no reliable D call. The length of the CDR3 is 12 residues. V was pared by 6 bases and J by 7 bases, with 7 bases between. Per germline, CDR1 ENHRY and CDR2 SYGVKD. The CDR3 nucleotides are TGTGCCATCAGGGCCCCAAATTCACCCCTCCACTTT. Amino acids: CAIRAPNSPLHF.

The rearrangement uses TRBV6-5 and TRBJ1-1; D is perhaps TRBD1 (5 bases). The CDR3 runs 14 residues. Germline V gives CDR1 MNHEY, CDR2 SVGAGI. V lost 6 bases and J 8 bases, leaving 19 bases between the germline ends. The CDR3 DNA reads as TGTGCCAGCAGCAACACCCTCCGGGGGACGGAAGCTTTCTTT. It is translated as CASSNTLRGTEAFF.

The genes are TRBV5-1 and TRBJ1-3; D not certain. Trimming removed 5 bases at V and 4 bases at J, with 10 bases between. The CDR3 has 13 residues. Germline lookup yields CDR1 SGHRS and CDR2 YFSETQ. CDR3 sequence reads: CASRREDGNTIYF. CDR3 DNA sequence: TGCGCCAGCAGGAGGGAGGACGGAAACACCATATATTTT.

The chain is built from TRBV19 and TRBJ2-1, with 8 bases identical to TRBD2. Trimming took 4 bases from V and 7 from J; bases not matched to a gene: 9. The germline CDR1 and CDR2 sequences are LNHDA and SQIVND (reference sequence). The CDR3 is made up of 15 amino acids. For the CDR3, the DNA is TGTGCCAGTAGTAGAATGACTAGCGCTATTAATGAGCAGTTCTTC. As protein: CASSRMTSAINEQFF.

The chain links TRBV11-2 to TRBJ2-3; perhaps TRBD1 as D (5 bases). The CDR3 spans 13 residues. V gave up 0 bases and J gave up 5 bases, with 6 bases separating them. Looked up from germline, CDR1 is SGHAT and CDR2 is FQNNGV. For the CDR3, the DNA is TGTGCCAGCAGCTTAGACCAGGGAGATACGCAGTATTTT. Translated: CASSLDQGDTQYF. Full variable domain (outside the CDR3, taken from reference TRBV11-2 and TRBJ2-3): EAGVAQSPRYKIIEKRQSVAFWCNPISGHATLYWYQQILGQGPKLLIQFQNNGVVDDSQLPKDRFSAERLKGVDSTLKIQPAKLEDSAVYLCASSLDQGDTQYFGPGTRLTVL.

The V and J genes are TRBV18 and TRBJ1-2, with D uncertain. V was pared by 3 bases and J by 7 bases, with 9 bases between. Germline V gives CDR1 KGHSH, CDR2 LQKENI. This CDR3 region has 12 residues. The CDR3 reads CASSPGEGGYTF. The DNA for the CDR3 is TGTGCCAGCTCACCTGGGGAGGGTGGCTACACCTTC.

The chain has TRBV19 and TRBJ1-1, with 8 nucleotides matching TRBD1. V lost 2 bases to trimming and J lost 11 bases; unmatched junction nucleotides: 4. Germline lookup yields CDR1 LNHDA and CDR2 SQIVND (reference sequence). The CDR3 is made up of 12 amino acids. The CDR3: CASSITGGKAFF. Written as DNA, the CDR3 is TGTGCCAGTAGTATAACAGGGGGGAAGGCTTTCTTT.

The chain combines TRBV28 with TRBJ1-2, with TRBD1 as a possible D gene (5 bases). The germline gives CDR1 MDHEN, CDR2 SYDVKM. This CDR3 has 12 amino acids. V gave up 3 bases and J gave up 7 bases, with 9 bases separating them. The chain's CDR3 is CASSLGRVGYTF. CDR3 nucleotides: TGTGCCAGCAGTTTGGGCAGGGTTGGCTACACCTTC.

The rearrangement uses TRBV6-5 and TRBJ2-7; TRBD1 is a possible D gene (6 bases). Trimming removed 10 bases from V and 1 base from J, with 11 bases in between. The CDR3 spans 12 residues. Germline CDR1 reads MNHEY; CDR2 reads SVGAGI. The CDR3 DNA follows: TGTGCCACCATGCAGGGGTCCTACGAGCAGTACTTC. This translates into CATMQGSYEQYF.

CDR3 sequence reads: CASSYEGTGNSPLHF. CDR3 DNA sequence: TGTGCCAGCAGTTACGAAGGGACAGGGAATTCACCCCTCCACTTT. The V and J genes are TRBV6-5 and TRBJ1-6; 9 positions agree with TRBD1. CDR1 is MNHEY and CDR2 is SVGAGI in the germline V gene. The CDR3 totals 15 residues. The ends lost 2 bases at V and 7 bases at J; junction bases unmatched: 3.

The chain uses TRBV19 and TRBJ1-2, with D tentatively TRBD1 (6 bases). The CDR3 has 13 amino acids. Looked up from germline, CDR1 is LNHDA and CDR2 is SQIVND (reference sequence). V lost 6 bases, J lost 3 bases, and 11 bases lay in between. The CDR3 spells CASRPQGHYGYTF. CDR3 sequence (DNA): TGTGCCAGTAGGCCACAGGGACACTATGGCTACACCTTC.